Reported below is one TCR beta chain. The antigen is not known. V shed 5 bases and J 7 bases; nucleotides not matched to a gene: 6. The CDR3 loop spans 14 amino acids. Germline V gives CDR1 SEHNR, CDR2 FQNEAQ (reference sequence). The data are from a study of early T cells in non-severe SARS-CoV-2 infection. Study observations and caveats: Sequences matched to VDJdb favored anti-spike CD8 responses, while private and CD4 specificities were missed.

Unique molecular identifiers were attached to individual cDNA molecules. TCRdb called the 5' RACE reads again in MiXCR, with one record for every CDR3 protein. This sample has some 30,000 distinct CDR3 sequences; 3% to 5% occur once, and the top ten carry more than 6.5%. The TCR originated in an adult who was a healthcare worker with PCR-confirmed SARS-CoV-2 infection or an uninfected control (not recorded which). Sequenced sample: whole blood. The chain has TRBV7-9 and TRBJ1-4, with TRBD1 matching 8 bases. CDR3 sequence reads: CASSPRGPGEKLFF. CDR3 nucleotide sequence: TGTGCCAGCAGCCCCAGGGGGCCGGGTGAAAAACTGTTTTTT.